Shown below are 21 T cell receptor beta chains from a single sample sequenced in a study of blood T cell repertoires in COVID-19. Clones were sequenced by immunoSEQ multiplex PCR, and TCRdb holds only the in-frame ones, with some missing. This table has more than 65,000 clones, approximately 89% appearing once. The specimen sequenced was peripheral blood. These receptors were obtained from a human donor in a cohort sampled during active COVID-19.

The chain uses TRBV11-2 and TRBJ1-3; D unclear. V lost 5 bases and J lost 8, with 10 bases in between. Germline-derived CDR1 and CDR2 are SGHAT and FQNNGV. The CDR3 is 12 amino acids. DNA for the CDR3: TGTGCCAGCAGCCGGGAAAGGGACACCATATATTTT. Protein sequence: CASSRERDTIYF.

The chain uses TRBV9 and TRBJ1-5, with D perhaps matching TRBD1 (6 bases). Germline V gene sequence: CDR1 SGDLS, CDR2 YYNGEE. Trimming took 5 bases from V and 4 from J, leaving 16 bases between them. The CDR3 has 15 residues. The CDR3 nucleotides are TGTGCCAGCAGTTCAACAGGGACCGAGAATCAGCCCCAGCATTTT. Its translation: CASSSTGTENQPQHF.

The V call is TRBV6-2 or TRBV6-3, the J call TRBJ1-6; 7 nucleotides match TRBD1. Germline V gene lookup returns CDR1 MNHEY and CDR2 SVGEGT. The J segment lost 8 bases and the V segment lost 5 bases, leaving 12 bases of the junction unmatched. This CDR3 is built from 16 residues. CDR3 residues: CASSRSSGTVDSPLHF. The CDR3 nucleotides read TGTGCCAGCAGTCGGTCCTCTGGGACAGTGGATTCACCCCTCCACTTT.

J is TRBJ1-3 and V is TRBV11-2; weak D call: TRBD1 (5 bases). CDR1 SGHAT and CDR2 FQNNGV come from the germline V gene. The V end lost 1 base, the J end lost 5 bases, and 18 bases lay between the germline ends. The CDR3 is 17 amino acids. The CDR3 nucleotides are TGTGCCAGCAGCTTAGTGGGCCCAGGGAAGGTGCGAAACACCATATATTTT. Residues: CASSLVGPGKVRNTIYF.

The chain is built from TRBV28 and TRBJ1-1; 8 bases are shared with TRBD1. Trimming took 7 bases from V and 9 from J; bases not matched to a gene: 16. Germline V CDR1 and CDR2: MDHEN, SYDVKM. This CDR3 has 15 residues. The CDR3 DNA sequence: TGTGCCAGCATCCCAACCGGGACAGGTCGTAAGAAAGCTTTCTTT. Residues: CASIPTGTGRKKAFF.

The V gene is TRBV11-3, the J gene TRBJ2-1; 8 bases are a match to TRBD1. Per the germline V gene, CDR1 is SGHNT and CDR2 is YENEEA. The CDR3 spans 15 residues. V dropped 2 bases and J dropped 1; count of bases not matched to a gene: 1. CDR3 loop: CASSLRQGSYNEQFF. As DNA, the CDR3 is TGTGCCAGCAGCTTAAGACAGGGGTCCTACAATGAGCAGTTCTTC.

This chain's CDR3 is CASSLSGGLGYTF. The CDR3 DNA reads TGCGCCAGCAGCTTATCAGGGGGCTTGGGCTACACCTTC. The chain carries TRBV5-1 and TRBJ1-2, with 8 bases matching TRBD1. This CDR3 region has 13 residues. Germline values: CDR1 SGHRS, CDR2 YFSETQ. J lost 8 bases, V lost 2 bases, and 5 bases had no gene match.

V is TRBV11-2 and J is TRBJ2-7; D is perhaps TRBD1 (5 bases). CDR1 is SGHAT, CDR2 FQNNGV, per germline. The CDR3 spans 17 residues. Trimming pared 4 bases from V and 3 bases from J, leaving 22 bases between. CDR3 in amino acids: CASSSTRGGDVIYEQYF. CDR3 DNA: TGTGCCAGCAGCTCAACAAGGGGCGGAGATGTGATCTACGAGCAGTACTTC.

The chain couples TRBV27 to TRBJ2-7, with D possibly TRBD1 on 5 matching bases. CDR1 MNHEY and CDR2 SMNVEV come from the germline V gene (reference sequence). The CDR3 loop spans 16 amino acids. V was trimmed by 1 base and J by 1 base, leaving 14 bases between them. The CDR3 is CASSLWGGLSSYEQYF. CDR3 bases: TGTGCCAGCAGTTTATGGGGCGGCCTGTCTTCCTACGAGCAGTACTTC.

The chain has TRBV5-1 and TRBJ1-4, with D possibly TRBD1 on 6 matching bases. The length of the CDR3 is 16 residues. The V gene lost 2 bases and the J gene lost 8 bases, with 19 bases spanning the gap. Germline CDR1 is SGHRS and CDR2 is YFSETQ. The CDR3 bases are TGCGCCAGCAGCTTAGGCATGGGGGCCGAGGGCGAAAAACTGTTTTTT. Encoded protein: CASSLGMGAEGEKLFF.

The rearrangement uses TRBV23-1 and TRBJ2-7; weak D call: TRBD2 (5 bases). Being an ORF, TRBV23-1 has a function that is uncertain. Between the trimmed V and J ends, which lost 4 bases and 2 bases, there was a span of 15 bases. This CDR3 is built from 15 residues. The CDR3 DNA is TGCGCCAGCAGTCCAGGCGGAGGCCCGGCCTACGAGCAGTACTTC. Its translation: CASSPGGGPAYEQYF.

On this clone: One end of the junction fails to match germline, which may point to a read error. The J gene is TRBJ1-2, the V gene TRBV10-3, with TRBD1 as a possible D gene (5 bases). CDR1 ENHRY and CDR2 SYGVKD come from the germline V gene. The CDR3 totals 13 residues. The CDR3 nucleotides are TGCGCCTCGGGGGGTGAGGTGAGCTATGGCTACACCTTC. It specifies CASGGEVSYGYTF.

The sample holds one count of this clone. The genes are TRBV5-5 and TRBJ1-2; weak D call: TRBD1 (5 bases). The CDR3 sequence is 16 residues long. Germline V gene lookup returns CDR1 SGHKS and CDR2 YYEKEE (reference sequence). Trimming left V 2 bases short and J 4 bases short, with 18 bases between. The CDR3: CASSLVNRTNLYGYTF. The CDR3 DNA is TGTGCCAGCAGCTTAGTGAATAGGACAAACCTCTATGGCTACACCTTC.

The rearrangement joins TRBV11-2 to TRBJ1-2; 12 positions agree with TRBD1. With V trimmed by 5 bases and J by 8 bases, 12 bases remained unmatched. This CDR3 spans 16 amino acids. The germline CDR1 and CDR2 sequences are SGHAT and FQNNGV. The CDR3 here is CASSEQFRDRGQGYTF. CDR3 bases: TGTGCCAGCAGCGAACAATTCCGGGACAGGGGGCAGGGCTACACCTTC.

The chain recombines TRBV7-9 with TRBJ1-1; D unresolved. This CDR3 is built from 12 residues. The germline CDR1 and CDR2 sequences are SEHNR and FQNEAQ (reference sequence). V shed 0 bases and J shed 10 bases, with 9 bases lying between them. CDR3 nucleotides: TGTGCCAGCAGCTTAGCCGGAGGTGTAGCTTTCTTT. Translating gives CASSLAGGVAFF.

V usage is TRBV2 and J usage is TRBJ1-5; 7 nucleotides agree with TRBD1. The CDR3 runs 14 residues. V shed 6 bases and J 5 bases; nucleotides not matched to a gene: 7. The germline V gene encodes CDR1 SNHLY and CDR2 FYNNEI. CDR3 sequence reads: CASSAGTEYQPQHF. In nucleotides, the CDR3 is TGTGCCAGCAGCGCCGGGACAGAGTATCAGCCCCAGCATTTT.

The genes are TRBV5-4 and TRBJ1-6, with TRBD1 identical over 9 bases. Germline trimming cut 4 bases from V and 10 bases from J; bases unmatched to any gene: 12. This CDR3 has 16 amino acids. Germline CDR1 SGHNT, CDR2 YYREEE (reference sequence). The CDR3 loop is CASSRTFNRGHSPLHF. Here the CDR3 DNA reads TGTGCCAGCAGCCGTACTTTTAACAGGGGGCACTCACCCCTCCACTTT.

The J gene is TRBJ1-2, the V gene TRBV18; 7 positions match TRBD1. In germline, CDR1 is KGHSH, CDR2 LQKENI. The CDR3 has 15 amino acids. V lost 2 bases to trimming and J lost 6 bases; unmatched junction nucleotides: 9. This CDR3 reads CASSPNGQEGDGYTF. The CDR3 region has the DNA TGTGCCAGCTCACCAAACGGACAGGAGGGGGATGGCTACACCTTC.

This clone appeared a single time. This chain joins TRBV24-1 and TRBJ1-2; 10 positions match TRBD1. V was clipped by 0 bases and J by 8 bases; unmatched bases: 2. CDR1 KGHDR and CDR2 SFDVKD come from the germline V gene. This CDR3 region has 14 residues. The CDR3 loop is CATSDLRDRGGYTF. The CDR3 DNA follows: TGTGCCACCAGTGATTTGAGGGACAGGGGAGGCTACACCTTC.

The chain has TRBV19 and TRBJ1-1, with D unclear. The CDR3 sequence is 11 residues long. Germline loops: CDR1 LNHDA, CDR2 SQIVND (reference sequence). V was shortened by 6 bases and J by 2 bases, with 4 bases between the two germline ends. The CDR3 DNA sequence: TGTGCCAGTAGAACTAACACTGAAGCTTTCTTT. Its protein product is CASRTNTEAFF.

This chain joins TRBV1 and TRBJ1-3. TRBV1 is annotated as a pseudogene. The CDR3 is made up of 15 amino acids. In nucleotides, the CDR3 is TGCACCAGCAGCGCAATAGTTCTCTCTGGAAACACCATATATTTT. Protein sequence: CTSSAIVLSGNTIYF.